This note documents a single T cell receptor beta chain sequence. Its antigen is unidentified. The sample originates from a study of cytomegalovirus exposure and HLA in healthy donors. Findings of the study overall: TCR association rates varied by HLA locus in a later analysis, with DRB1 highest and HLA-C lowest. CMV serostatus stood as the only immune exposure information on hand.

PCR involved 60 Vbeta and 13 Jbeta primers. The table came from immunoSEQ multiplex PCR; TCRdb's copy has only in-frame clones and leaves some out. The repertoire holds approximately 170,000 clones, with about 85% as singletons. Germline V gene lookup returns CDR1 SGHTA and CDR2 FQGNSA. The junction had 1 base not matched to a gene; V was cut back by 3 bases and J by 1 base. The CDR3 length is 15 residues. The TCR comes from a man aged 25-40 years in good health and CMV-seropositive. J is TRBJ2-5 and V is TRBV7-2, with TRBD1 matching 11 bases. Sequenced input: PBMCs. The CDR3 DNA sequence: TGTGCCAGCAGCTTTGGGACAGGGGGCCAAGAGACCCAGTACTTC. It encodes CASSFGTGGQETQYF.